These 22 T cell receptor beta chains came from one sample sequenced in a study of CD8 T cells in ankylosing spondylitis (dated by TCRdb to the late 2010s). Study-wide findings and limitations: Blood from ankylosing spondylitis patients appeared to be characterized by a TCR beta motif made up of several highly homologous amino acid variants.

The library was prepared using 5' RACE. Sequencing took place on an Illumina HiSeq 2500. TCRdb reran the public reads through fastp at Q25 and MiXCR, keeping productive beta chains. Every CDR3 protein is listed once, alongside the most common genes and DNA of its rows. In this sample the table shows over 700,000 distinct CDR3 sequences, around 19% of which occur a single time. Under 20% of the sample goes to the ten largest clones. These receptors' antigens are unknown. Sequencing was performed on blood, either unsorted or a sorted T cell fraction (not recorded which). The source is a male donor with ankylosing spondylitis.

This clonotype has just a few counts. The chain is built from TRBV3-1 and TRBJ1-2; D unresolved. Germline lookup yields CDR1 LGHDT and CDR2 YNNKEL (reference sequence). The CDR3 is made up of 13 amino acids. Deletions cut 0 bases from V and 6 bases from J, with 8 bases between. This CDR3 is CASSQDSPDGYTF. The DNA of the CDR3 is TGTGCCAGCAGCCAAGACAGCCCGGATGGCTACACCTTC.

This clonotype was seen a few times. A junction boundary mismatches the germline segment, possibly from a read error. The chain is built from TRBV29-1 and TRBJ2-5, with D possibly TRBD1 on 5 matching bases. The CDR3 consists of 13 residues. Germline V CDR1 and CDR2: SQVTM, ANQGSEA. This chain's CDR3 is CSVEGRAQGTQYF. The CDR3 DNA reads as TGCAGCGTTGAGGGCAGGGCCCAAGGGACCCAGTACTTC. The full variable domain, rest sourced from reference TRBV29-1 and TRBJ2-5, is SAVISQKPSRDICQRGTSLTIQCQVDSQVTMMFWYRQQPGQSLTLIATANQGSEATYESGFVIDKFPISRPNLTFSTLTVSNMSPEDSSIYLCSVEGRAQGTQYFGPGTRLLVL.

At least ten counts were recorded for this clonotype. CDR3 sequence: CASSLEGQGGQPQHF. CDR3 in DNA: TGCGCCAGCAGCTTGGAAGGGCAGGGAGGTCAGCCCCAGCATTTT. V is TRBV5-1 and J is TRBJ1-5; the D gene is possibly TRBD1 (5 bases). The CDR3 runs 15 residues. V gave up 0 bases and J gave up 6 bases, with 13 bases separating them. Germline V gene data show CDR1 as SGHRS and CDR2 as YFSETQ.

This clonotype has a handful of counts. The rearrangement uses TRBV3-1 and TRBJ2-1; TRBD1 agrees at 7 bases. The CDR3 consists of 14 residues. Germline values: CDR1 LGHDT, CDR2 YNNKEL (reference sequence). V lost 3 bases to trimming and J lost 4 bases; unmatched junction nucleotides: 3. The CDR3 protein is CASSHWGQYNEQFF. The CDR3 DNA reads as TGTGCCAGCAGCCACTGGGGACAGTACAATGAGCAGTTCTTC.

This chain uses TRBV11-1 with TRBJ2-2, with TRBD2 matching 8 bases. The CDR3 extends over 18 amino acids. V lost 4 bases to trimming and J lost 6 bases; unmatched junction nucleotides: 16. Germline lookup yields CDR1 SGHAT and CDR2 FQDESV (reference sequence). CDR3: CASSSHRDGGAYAGELFF. CDR3 DNA: TGTGCCAGCAGCTCCCACCGCGACGGGGGGGCGTACGCCGGGGAGCTGTTTTTT. Drawing the rest from reference TRBV11-1 and TRBJ2-2, the complete variable domain is EAEVAQSPRYKITEKSQAVAFWCDPISGHATLYWYRQILGQGPELLVQFQDESVVDDSQLPKDRFSAERLKGVDSTLKIQPAELGDSAMYLCASSSHRDGGAYAGELFFGEGSRLTVL.

The chain recombines TRBV6-1 with TRBJ1-3, with D perhaps matching TRBD1 (6 bases). The CDR3 totals 14 residues. The V gene lost 4 bases and the J gene lost 4 bases, with 11 bases spanning the gap. Germline loops: CDR1 MNHNS, CDR2 SASEGT. CDR3 region: CASSVGGQGNTIYF. The DNA for the CDR3 is TGTGCCAGCAGTGTCGGGGGGCAAGGAAACACCATATATTTT.

This clonotype was counted only a few times. The V gene is TRBV7-8, the J gene TRBJ2-1, with D perhaps assigned TRBD1 or TRBD2 (5 bases each). Trimming took 5 bases from V and 0 from J, leaving 17 bases between them. The CDR3 is 17 residues long. Germline assignment: CDR1 SGHVS and CDR2 FQNEAQ. The CDR3: CASSPREGISSYNEQFF. The CDR3 DNA is TGTGCCAGCAGCCCGCGAGAGGGGATCAGCTCCTACAATGAGCAGTTCTTC.

The CDR3 spells CASSLEPGGGYEQYF. The CDR3 DNA is TGCGCCAGCAGCTTGGAGCCAGGGGGCGGCTACGAGCAGTACTTC. The V and J genes are TRBV5-1 and TRBJ2-7; 8 bases line up with TRBD1. CDR3 length: 15 residues. Trimming took 0 bases from V and 3 from J; bases not matched to a gene: 5. From germline, CDR1 is SGHRS and CDR2 YFSETQ.

V and J are TRBV20-1 and TRBJ1-2, with D possibly TRBD1 on 5 matching bases. The germline V gene encodes CDR1 DFQATT and CDR2 SNEGSKA (reference sequence). The CDR3 loop spans 16 amino acids. Trimming took off 3 bases at V and 2 bases at J, with 19 bases between the two ends. As DNA, the CDR3 is TGCAGTGCTAGCGATGGCAGGGAAAGATCCAACTATGGCTACACCTTC. It yields the protein CSASDGRERSNYGYTF.

V and J are TRBV5-5 and TRBJ2-1, with 9 bases matching TRBD2. The CDR3 extends over 16 amino acids. CDR1 and CDR2 (germline): SGHKS, YYEKEE (reference sequence). V shed 3 bases, J shed 4 bases, and the junction held 8 bases outside the gene matches. CDR3: CASSSGAGGVYNEQFF. The CDR3 coding sequence is TGTGCCAGCAGCTCCGGGGCGGGAGGGGTGTACAATGAGCAGTTCTTC.

This clonotype was found a few times. At one end, the junction sequence differs from germline, possibly due to a read error. This chain links TRBV3-1 with TRBJ1-2, with 8 positions matching TRBD1. Looked up from germline, CDR1 is LGHDT and CDR2 is YNNKEL (reference sequence). The CDR3 covers 17 residues. CDR3 in DNA: TGTGCCAGCGGCCAAAGGTCCCTTGGACAGGGTCGCTATGGCTACACCTTC. It specifies CASGQRSLGQGRYGYTF.

The chain uses TRBV9 and TRBJ2-2; possibly TRBD2 for D (5 bases). V dropped 3 bases and J dropped 0 bases, with 12 bases sitting between them. This CDR3 is 16 amino acids long. Germline-derived CDR1 and CDR2 are SGDLS and YYNGEE. CDR3 nucleotides: TGTGCCAGCAGCGCACTAGGTGCCCCGAACACCGGGGAGCTGTTTTTT. It translates to CASSALGAPNTGELFF.

The chain joins TRBV5-1 to TRBJ2-7; D gene unclear. Germline V lookup: CDR1 SGHRS, CDR2 YFSETQ. V was pared by 4 bases and J by 5 bases, with 7 bases between. The CDR3 covers 11 residues. The DNA of the CDR3 is TGCGCCAGCAGCGCGGCTGACGAGCAGTACTTC. Protein: CASSAADEQYF.

This clonotype was recorded many times. V is TRBV5-1 and J is TRBJ2-2; 9 bases agree with TRBD2. Germline V CDR1 and CDR2: SGHRS, YFSETQ. The CDR3 contains 16 residues. J lost 4 bases, V lost 1 base, and 5 bases had no gene match. The CDR3 protein is CASSLLASGTTGELFF. CDR3 sequence (DNA): TGCGCCAGCAGCTTGCTGGCTAGCGGGACCACCGGGGAGCTGTTTTTT.

This chain links TRBV7-8 with TRBJ2-7; no clear D. The CDR3 runs 14 residues. CDR1 SGHVS and CDR2 FQNEAQ come from the germline V gene. V was clipped by 1 base and J by 3 bases, with 10 bases between them. In DNA, the CDR3 is TGTGCCAGCAGCTTAGAAGTGGGGAACTACGAGCAGTACTTC. It encodes CASSLEVGNYEQYF.

This chain joins TRBV5-6 and TRBJ1-1, with D uncertain. Germline loops: CDR1 SGHDT, CDR2 YYEEEE. The V end was cut by 0 bases, the J end by 6 bases, with 6 bases between. The CDR3 consists of 12 residues. CDR3 region: CASSLGFAEAFF. The CDR3 bases are TGTGCCAGCAGCTTGGGTTTCGCTGAAGCTTTCTTT.

This rearrangement joins TRBV4-2 to TRBJ2-7, with D possibly matching TRBD2 (5 bases). V lost 0 bases to trimming and J lost 6 bases, with 9 bases between them. The CDR3 loop spans 13 amino acids. Germline assignment: CDR1 LGHNA and CDR2 YNFKEQ. Written as DNA, the CDR3 is TGTGCCAGCAGCCAAGATGTAGGAGGCGAGCAGTACTTC. Protein product: CASSQDVGGEQYF.

In DNA form, the CDR3 reads TGTGCCAGCAGTCGACAGGGGCGTAACTATGGCTACACCTTC. This sequence encodes CASSRQGRNYGYTF. The chain uses TRBV28 and TRBJ1-2; 8 nucleotides align to TRBD1. V was clipped by 5 bases and J by 1 base; unmatched bases: 3. CDR1 and CDR2 (germline): MDHEN, SYDVKM. The CDR3 consists of 14 residues.

Concerning this clonotype: This may come from a read error, since a much larger clone is one base off. The rearrangement uses TRBV12-3 or TRBV12-4 and TRBJ1-1; TRBD1 agrees at 9 bases. The CDR3 loop spans 17 amino acids. The CDR3 DNA reads TGTGCCCGCAGTTTAGGGGCCCCGGGACAGGGGAACACTGAAGCTTTCTTT. It codes for CARSLGAPGQGNTEAFF.

This clonotype was picked up a small number of times. The genes are TRBV14 and TRBJ2-5; weak D call: TRBD2 (6 bases). With 2 bases removed from V and 4 bases from J, the gap between germline ends came to 11 bases. This CDR3 region has 14 residues. The germline V gene encodes CDR1 SGHDN and CDR2 FVKESK. The CDR3 sequence is CASSQRGTGETQYF. As DNA, the CDR3 is TGTGCCAGCAGCCAACGCGGGACGGGAGAGACCCAGTACTTC.

This clonotype has more than one count but fewer than ten. The V call is TRBV4-3, the J call TRBJ2-2; no clear D. Germline V lookup: CDR1 LGHNA, CDR2 YSLEER. CDR3 size: 16 residues. V lost 1 base to trimming and J lost 0 bases, with 9 bases between them. The CDR3 here is CASSQAAISNTGELFF. The CDR3 region has the DNA TGCGCCAGCAGCCAAGCGGCGATTTCGAACACCGGGGAGCTGTTTTTT.

The chain has TRBV25-1 and TRBJ2-6, with 7 nucleotides matching TRBD1. Germline loops: CDR1 MGHDK, CDR2 SYGVNS. J gave up 3 bases and V 8 bases, and 4 bases lay outside the gene matches. CDR3 length equals 14 residues. The chain's CDR3 is CASGRGFGANVLTF. CDR3 nucleotides: TGTGCCAGCGGCAGGGGGTTTGGGGCCAACGTCCTGACTTTC.